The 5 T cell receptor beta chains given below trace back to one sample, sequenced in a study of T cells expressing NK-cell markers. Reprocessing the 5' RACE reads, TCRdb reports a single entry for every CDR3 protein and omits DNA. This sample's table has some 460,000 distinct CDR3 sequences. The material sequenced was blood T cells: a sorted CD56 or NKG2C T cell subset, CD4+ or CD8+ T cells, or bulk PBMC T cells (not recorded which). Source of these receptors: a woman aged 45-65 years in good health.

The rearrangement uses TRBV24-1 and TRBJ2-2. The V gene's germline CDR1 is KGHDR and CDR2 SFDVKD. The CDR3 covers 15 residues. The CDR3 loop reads CATSDSQGHTGELFF.

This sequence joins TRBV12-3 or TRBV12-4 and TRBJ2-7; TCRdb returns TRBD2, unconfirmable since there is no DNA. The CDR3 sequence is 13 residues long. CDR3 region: CATPLRRAYEQYF.

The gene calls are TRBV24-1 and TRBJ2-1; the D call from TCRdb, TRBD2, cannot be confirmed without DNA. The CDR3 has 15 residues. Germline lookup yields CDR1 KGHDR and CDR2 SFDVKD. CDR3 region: CATSDRTSDGNEQFF.

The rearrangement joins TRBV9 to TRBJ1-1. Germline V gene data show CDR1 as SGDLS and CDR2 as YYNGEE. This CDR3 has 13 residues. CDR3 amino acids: CASSANSDVIAFF.

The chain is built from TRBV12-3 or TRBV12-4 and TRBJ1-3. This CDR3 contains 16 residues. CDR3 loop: CASRPLQGSGGNTIYF.